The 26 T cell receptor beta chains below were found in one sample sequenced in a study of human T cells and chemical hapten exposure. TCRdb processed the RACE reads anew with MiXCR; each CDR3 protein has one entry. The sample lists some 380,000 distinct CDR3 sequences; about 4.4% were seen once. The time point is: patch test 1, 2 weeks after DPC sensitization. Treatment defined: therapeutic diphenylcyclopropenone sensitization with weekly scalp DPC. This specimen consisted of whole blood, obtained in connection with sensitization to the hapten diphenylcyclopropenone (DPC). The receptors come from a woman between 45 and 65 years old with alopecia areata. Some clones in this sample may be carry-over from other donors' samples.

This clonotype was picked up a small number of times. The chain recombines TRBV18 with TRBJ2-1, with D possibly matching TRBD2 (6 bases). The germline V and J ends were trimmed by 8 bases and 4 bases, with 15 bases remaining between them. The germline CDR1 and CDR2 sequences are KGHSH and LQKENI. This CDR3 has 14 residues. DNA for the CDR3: TGTGCCAGCCAACCGGGACTCGATTACAATGAGCAGTTCTTC. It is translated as CASQPGLDYNEQFF.

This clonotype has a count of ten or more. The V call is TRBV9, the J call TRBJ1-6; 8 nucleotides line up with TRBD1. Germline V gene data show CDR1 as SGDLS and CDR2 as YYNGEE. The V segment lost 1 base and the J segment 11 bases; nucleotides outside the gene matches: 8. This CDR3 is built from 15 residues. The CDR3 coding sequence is TGTGCCAGCAGCGTATCGCAGGGGGCGACTGCACCCCTCCACTTT. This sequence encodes CASSVSQGATAPLHF.

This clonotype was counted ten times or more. CDR3 in amino acids: CASPNPAGMNTEAFF. The CDR3 DNA sequence: TGTGCCAGCCCCAATCCGGCTGGCATGAACACTGAAGCTTTCTTT. V gene TRBV7-2 combines with J gene TRBJ1-1; no firm D call. V lost 8 bases and J 0 bases, leaving 16 bases between the germline ends. The CDR3 is made up of 15 amino acids. The germline V gene encodes CDR1 SGHTA and CDR2 FQGNSA.

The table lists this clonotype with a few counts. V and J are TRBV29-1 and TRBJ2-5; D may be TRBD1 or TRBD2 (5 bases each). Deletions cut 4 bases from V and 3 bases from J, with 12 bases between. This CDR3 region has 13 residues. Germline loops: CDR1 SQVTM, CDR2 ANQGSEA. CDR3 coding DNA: TGCAGCGTTGCGTCGGGACGCGAAGAGACCCAGTACTTC. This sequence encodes CSVASGREETQYF.

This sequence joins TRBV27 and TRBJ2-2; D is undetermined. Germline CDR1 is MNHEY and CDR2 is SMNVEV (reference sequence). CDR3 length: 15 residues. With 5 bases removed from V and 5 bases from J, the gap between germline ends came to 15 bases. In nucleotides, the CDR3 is TGTGCCAGCAGTCCGTTCCTGGATAATACCGGGGAGCTGTTTTTT. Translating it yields CASSPFLDNTGELFF.

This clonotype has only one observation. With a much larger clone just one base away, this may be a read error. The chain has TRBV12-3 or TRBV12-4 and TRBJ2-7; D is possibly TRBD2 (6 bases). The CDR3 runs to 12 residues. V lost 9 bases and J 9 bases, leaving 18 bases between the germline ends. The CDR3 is CASQPRGPGQYF. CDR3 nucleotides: TGTGCCAGTCAGCCGCGGGGACCCGGGCAGTACTTC.

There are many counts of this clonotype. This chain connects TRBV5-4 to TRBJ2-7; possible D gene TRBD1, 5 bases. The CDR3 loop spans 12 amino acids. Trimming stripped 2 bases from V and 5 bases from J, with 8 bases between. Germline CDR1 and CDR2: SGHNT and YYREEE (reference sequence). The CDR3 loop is CASSFTGDEQYF. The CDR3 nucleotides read TGTGCCAGCAGCTTTACAGGCGACGAGCAGTACTTC.

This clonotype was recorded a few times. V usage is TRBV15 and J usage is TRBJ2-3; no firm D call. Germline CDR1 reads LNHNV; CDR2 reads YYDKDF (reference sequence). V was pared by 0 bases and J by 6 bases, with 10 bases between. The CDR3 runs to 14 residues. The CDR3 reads CATSRDLVSDTQYF. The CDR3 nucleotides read TGTGCCACCAGCAGAGATCTTGTGTCCGATACGCAGTATTTT.

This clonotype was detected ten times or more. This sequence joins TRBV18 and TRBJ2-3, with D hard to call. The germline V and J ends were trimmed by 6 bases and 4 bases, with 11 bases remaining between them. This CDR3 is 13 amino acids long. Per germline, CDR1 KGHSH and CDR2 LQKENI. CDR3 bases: TGTGCCAGCTCCCCAGAACCGGCAGATACGCAGTATTTT. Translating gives CASSPEPADTQYF.

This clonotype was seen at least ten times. The CDR3 here is CASSLAVATNEKLFF. The CDR3 nucleotides read TGTGCCAGCAGCTTAGCGGTTGCAACTAATGAAAAACTGTTTTTT. The rearrangement joins TRBV7-9 to TRBJ1-4; D not certain. CDR3 size: 15 residues. The V gene lost 0 bases and the J gene lost 0 bases, with 5 bases spanning the gap. Germline lookup yields CDR1 SEHNR and CDR2 FQNEAQ (reference sequence).

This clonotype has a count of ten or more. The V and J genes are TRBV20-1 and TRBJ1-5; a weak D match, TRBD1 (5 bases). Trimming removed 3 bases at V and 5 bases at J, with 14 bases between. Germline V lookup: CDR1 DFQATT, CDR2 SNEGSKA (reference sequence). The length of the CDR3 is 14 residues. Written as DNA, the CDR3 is TGCAGTGCTAGGGAATCAGGGAGGCATCAGCCCCAGCATTTT. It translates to CSARESGRHQPQHF.

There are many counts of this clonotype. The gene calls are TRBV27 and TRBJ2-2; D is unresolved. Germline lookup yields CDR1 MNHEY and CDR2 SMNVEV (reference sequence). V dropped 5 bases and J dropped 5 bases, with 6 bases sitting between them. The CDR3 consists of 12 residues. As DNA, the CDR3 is TGTGCCAGCAGTCCCCAAACCGGGGAGCTGTTTTTT. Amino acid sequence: CASSPQTGELFF.

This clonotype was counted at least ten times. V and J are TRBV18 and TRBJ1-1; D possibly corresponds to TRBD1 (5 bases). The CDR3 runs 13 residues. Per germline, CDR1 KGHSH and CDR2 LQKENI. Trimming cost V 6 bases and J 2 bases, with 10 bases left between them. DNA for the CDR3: TGTGCCAGCTCCGACAGTTTTAACACTGAAGCTTTCTTT. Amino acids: CASSDSFNTEAFF. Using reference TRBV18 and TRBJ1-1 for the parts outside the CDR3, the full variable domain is NAGVMQNPRHLVRRRGQEARLRCSPMKGHSHVYWYRQLPEEGLKFMVYLQKENIIDESGMPKERFSAEFPKEGPSILRIQQVVRGDSAAYFCASSDSFNTEAFFGQGTRLTVV.

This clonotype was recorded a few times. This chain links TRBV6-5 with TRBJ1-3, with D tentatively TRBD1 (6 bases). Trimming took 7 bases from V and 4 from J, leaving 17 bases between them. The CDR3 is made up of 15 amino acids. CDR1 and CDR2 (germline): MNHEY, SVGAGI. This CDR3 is CASKQGGVPGNTIYF. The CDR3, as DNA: TGTGCCAGCAAACAAGGGGGGGTCCCCGGAAACACCATATATTTT.

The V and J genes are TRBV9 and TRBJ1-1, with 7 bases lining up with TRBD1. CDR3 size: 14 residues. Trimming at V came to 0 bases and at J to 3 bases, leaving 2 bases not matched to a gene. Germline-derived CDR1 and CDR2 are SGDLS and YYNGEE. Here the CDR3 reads CASSVGQGHTEAFF. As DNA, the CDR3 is TGTGCCAGCAGCGTAGGACAGGGCCACACTGAAGCTTTCTTT.

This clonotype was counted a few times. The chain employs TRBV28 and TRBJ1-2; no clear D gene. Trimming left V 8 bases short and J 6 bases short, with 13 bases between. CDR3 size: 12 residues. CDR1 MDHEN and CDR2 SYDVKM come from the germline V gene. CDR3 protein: CASCQVYHGYTF. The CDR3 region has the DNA TGTGCCAGCTGCCAGGTGTACCATGGCTACACCTTC.

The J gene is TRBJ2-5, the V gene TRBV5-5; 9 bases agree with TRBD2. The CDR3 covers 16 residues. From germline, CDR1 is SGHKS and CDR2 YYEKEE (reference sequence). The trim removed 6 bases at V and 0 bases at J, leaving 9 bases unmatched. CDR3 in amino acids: CASIPSSGGYQETQYF. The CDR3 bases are TGTGCCAGCATCCCTAGCAGCGGGGGGTACCAAGAGACCCAGTACTTC.

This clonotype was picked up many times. This CDR3 reads CASSETGVDQPQHF. CDR3 DNA sequence: TGTGCCAGCAGTGAAACGGGGGTCGATCAGCCCCAGCATTTT. This chain connects TRBV6-1 to TRBJ1-5; possibly TRBD1 for D (5 bases). Germline V gene sequence: CDR1 MNHNS, CDR2 SASEGT. V dropped 2 bases and J dropped 5 bases, with 10 bases sitting between them. This CDR3 is 14 amino acids long.

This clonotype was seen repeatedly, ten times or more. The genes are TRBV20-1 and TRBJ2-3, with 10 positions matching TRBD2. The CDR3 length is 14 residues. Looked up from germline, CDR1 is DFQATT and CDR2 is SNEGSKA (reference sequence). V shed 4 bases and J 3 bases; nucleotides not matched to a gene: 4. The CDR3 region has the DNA TGCAGTGCTACCACTAGCGGGAATACAGATACGCAGTATTTT. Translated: CSATTSGNTDTQYF.

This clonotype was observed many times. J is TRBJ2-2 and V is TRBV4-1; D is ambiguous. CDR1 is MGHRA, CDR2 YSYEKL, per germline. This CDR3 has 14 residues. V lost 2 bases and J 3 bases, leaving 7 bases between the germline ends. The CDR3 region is CASSQPVDTGELFF. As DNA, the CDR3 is TGCGCCAGCAGCCAACCCGTCGACACCGGGGAGCTGTTTTTT.

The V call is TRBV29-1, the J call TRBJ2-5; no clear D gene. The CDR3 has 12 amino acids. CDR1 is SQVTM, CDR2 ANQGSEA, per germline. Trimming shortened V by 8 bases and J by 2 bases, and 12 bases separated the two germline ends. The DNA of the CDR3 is TGCAGCATACCGATAGGACAAGAGACCCAGTACTTC. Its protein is CSIPIGQETQYF.

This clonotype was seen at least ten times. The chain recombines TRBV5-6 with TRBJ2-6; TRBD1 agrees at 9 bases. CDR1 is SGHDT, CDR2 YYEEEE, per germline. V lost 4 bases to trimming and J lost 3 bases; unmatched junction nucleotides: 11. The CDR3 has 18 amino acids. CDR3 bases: TGTGCCAGCAGCCCTACATTCGGGACAGGGTTTGGGGCCAACGTCCTGACTTTC. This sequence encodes CASSPTFGTGFGANVLTF.

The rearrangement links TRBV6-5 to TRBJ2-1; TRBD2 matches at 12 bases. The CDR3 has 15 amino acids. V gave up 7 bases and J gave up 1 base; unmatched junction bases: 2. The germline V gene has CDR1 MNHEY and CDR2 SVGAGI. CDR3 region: CASTTSGRSYNEQFF. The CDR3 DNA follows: TGTGCCAGCACCACTAGCGGGAGGTCCTACAATGAGCAGTTCTTC.

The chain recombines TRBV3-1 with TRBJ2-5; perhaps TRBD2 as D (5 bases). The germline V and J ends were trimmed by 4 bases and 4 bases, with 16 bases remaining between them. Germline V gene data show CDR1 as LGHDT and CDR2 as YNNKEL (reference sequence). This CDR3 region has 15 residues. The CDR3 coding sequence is TGTGCCAGCAGCCGCGGGCCTTCAGCATCAGAGACCCAGTACTTC. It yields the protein CASSRGPSASETQYF.

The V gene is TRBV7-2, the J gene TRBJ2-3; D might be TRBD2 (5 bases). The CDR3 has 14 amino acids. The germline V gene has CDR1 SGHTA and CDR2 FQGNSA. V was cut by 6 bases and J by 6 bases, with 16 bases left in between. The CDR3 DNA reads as TGTGCCAGCAGGGGGAGATCGGGGAGCGATACGCAGTATTTT. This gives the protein CASRGRSGSDTQYF.

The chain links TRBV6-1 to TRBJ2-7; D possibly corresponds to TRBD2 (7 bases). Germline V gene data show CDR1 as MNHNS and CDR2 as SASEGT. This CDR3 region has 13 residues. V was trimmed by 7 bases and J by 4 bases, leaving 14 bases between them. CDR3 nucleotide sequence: TGTGCCAGCATAGGGGGGGGCCGGTACGAGCAGTACTTC. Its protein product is CASIGGGRYEQYF.